A selection of T cell receptor beta chains follows, all from one sample in a study of blood T cells in healthy people across ages. TCRdb re-analysed the 5' RACE reads in MiXCR, keeping a single row per CDR3 protein. The data show hundreds of thousands of distinct CDR3 sequences, with 49% seen just once and roughly 30% held by the top ten. The source material was blood. The source is a woman in her sixties in good health. CDR3s include the opening cysteine and the closing phenylalanine or tryptophan. The order of the fields is V gene, clone size, J gene, D gene, CDR3 protein, CDR3 DNA. A D gene is named only where the DNA matches it firmly. Not all rows give a size; the values are once, few, many and, for expanded clones, a class.

v_call: TRBV7-2
clone_size: few
j_call: TRBJ2-5
d_call: NA
cdr3_aa: CASSSKRVPTQETQYF
cdr3_nt: TGTGCCAGCAGCTCCAAGCGGGTCCCTACTCAAGAGACCCAGTACTTC

v_call: TRBV12-5
clone_size: NA
j_call: TRBJ2-3
d_call: NA
cdr3_aa: CASAVRGSTDTQYF
cdr3_nt: TGTGCTAGTGCAGTGCGGGGTTCTACAGATACGCAGTATTTT

v_call: TRBV29-1
clone_size: NA
j_call: TRBJ2-3
d_call: TRBD2
cdr3_aa: CSTYTSGYQYF
cdr3_nt: TGCAGCACTTATACTAGCGGGTATCAGTATTTT

v_call: TRBV6-1
clone_size: NA
j_call: TRBJ2-5
d_call: TRBD1
cdr3_aa: CASSERDRGLETQYF
cdr3_nt: TGTGCCAGCAGTGAACGAGACAGGGGGCTGGAGACCCAGTACTTC

v_call: TRBV28
clone_size: NA
j_call: TRBJ2-1
d_call: NA
cdr3_aa: CASSGTLGLGHNEQFF
cdr3_nt: TGTGCCAGCAGTGGAACCCTCGGGCTAGGTCACAATGAGCAGTTCTTC

v_call: TRBV25-1
clone_size: few
j_call: TRBJ2-1
d_call: TRBD2
cdr3_aa: CASSEYIYGLAGTNEQFF
cdr3_nt: TGTGCCAGCAGTGAATATATTTACGGACTAGCGGGAACGAATGAGCAGTTCTTC

v_call: TRBV29-1
clone_size: many
j_call: TRBJ2-5
d_call: NA
cdr3_aa: CSGYVQETQYF
cdr3_nt: TGCAGCGGATACGTGCAAGAGACCCAGTACTTC

v_call: TRBV6-6
clone_size: NA
j_call: TRBJ2-1
d_call: NA
cdr3_aa: CASSWGEQFF
cdr3_nt: TGTGCCAGCAGCTGGGGGGAGCAGTTCTTC

v_call: TRBV20-1
clone_size: NA
j_call: TRBJ2-3
d_call: NA
cdr3_aa: CSATGEWVDTQYF
cdr3_nt: TGCAGTGCAACGGGAGAGTGGGTAGATACGCAGTATTTT

v_call: TRBV13
clone_size: few
j_call: TRBJ2-7
d_call: NA
cdr3_aa: CASSSVPAPYEQYF
cdr3_nt: TGTGCCAGCAGCTCAGTTCCCGCTCCATACGAGCAGTACTTC

v_call: TRBV10-3
clone_size: NA
j_call: TRBJ2-1
d_call: TRBD2
cdr3_aa: CAISTGTSIYEQFF
cdr3_nt: TGTGCCATCAGTACCGGGACTAGTATATATGAGCAGTTCTTC

v_call: TRBV27
clone_size: NA
j_call: TRBJ2-5
d_call: NA
cdr3_aa: CASSLALGTPRNEQYF
cdr3_nt: TGTGCCAGCAGTTTAGCACTAGGGACCCCTAGAAATGAGCAGTACTTC

v_call: TRBV20-1
clone_size: many
j_call: TRBJ1-1
d_call: TRBD1
cdr3_aa: CSAFSGGAFF
cdr3_nt: TGCAGTGCGTTCTCAGGGGGGGCTTTCTTT

v_call: TRBV12-3/TRBV12-4
clone_size: NA
j_call: TRBJ2-5
d_call: TRBD2
cdr3_aa: CASSSPRGGRGNNEQYF
cdr3_nt: TGTGCCAGCAGTTCCCCCCGGGGGGGGAGGGGGAACAATGAGCAGTACTTC

v_call: TRBV28
clone_size: NA
j_call: TRBJ2-5
d_call: NA
cdr3_aa: CASTPRRTQETQYF
cdr3_nt: TGTGCCAGCACACCTAGGCGGACCCAAGAGACCCAGTACTTC

v_call: TRBV20-1
clone_size: few
j_call: TRBJ2-5
d_call: NA
cdr3_aa: CSETGLGTETQYF
cdr3_nt: TGCAGCGAGACGGGACTGGGGACAGAGACCCAGTACTTC

v_call: TRBV7-7
clone_size: few
j_call: TRBJ2-5
d_call: NA
cdr3_aa: CASSSRRRETQYF
cdr3_nt: TGTGCCAGCAGTTCCAGGCGAAGAGAGACCCAGTACTTC

v_call: TRBV2
clone_size: many
j_call: TRBJ2-1
d_call: TRBD2
cdr3_aa: CASSDRTSGGREQFF
cdr3_nt: TGTGCCAGCAGTGATCGTACTAGCGGGGGGAGGGAGCAGTTCTTC

v_call: TRBV10-3
clone_size: few
j_call: TRBJ2-3
d_call: NA
cdr3_aa: CAISESVSTDTQYF
cdr3_nt: TGTGCCATCAGTGAGTCGGTGTCCACAGATACGCAGTATTTT

v_call: TRBV5-1
clone_size: NA
j_call: TRBJ2-5
d_call: NA
cdr3_aa: CASSLAGRKYEQYF
cdr3_nt: TGCGCCAGCAGCTTGGCCGGGAGAAAGTATGAGCAGTACTTC

v_call: TRBV2
clone_size: NA
j_call: TRBJ1-2
d_call: NA
cdr3_aa: CASSGLGVYGYTF
cdr3_nt: TGTGCCAGCAGTGGGTTAGGAGTCTATGGCTACACCTTC

v_call: TRBV6-6
clone_size: once
j_call: TRBJ1-1
d_call: NA
cdr3_aa: CASSYRGDPEAFF
cdr3_nt: TGTGCCAGCAGTTATCGGGGAGACCCTGAAGCTTTCTTT

v_call: TRBV4-3
clone_size: few
j_call: TRBJ2-6
d_call: TRBD1
cdr3_aa: CASSQAGGPSGANVLTF
cdr3_nt: TGCGCCAGCAGCCAAGCAGGGGGCCCCTCTGGGGCCAACGTCCTGACTTTC

v_call: TRBV7-8
clone_size: NA
j_call: TRBJ1-4
d_call: NA
cdr3_aa: CASKGGTNEKLFF
cdr3_nt: TGTGCCAGCAAGGGGGGAACTAATGAAAAACTGTTTTTT

v_call: TRBV14
clone_size: NA
j_call: TRBJ1-2
d_call: NA
cdr3_aa: CASSHGLGYTF
cdr3_nt: TGTGCCAGCAGCCACGGTCTCGGCTACACCTTC

v_call: TRBV4-2
clone_size: few
j_call: TRBJ1-2
d_call: NA
cdr3_aa: CASYGVSSYGYTF
cdr3_nt: TGTGCCAGCTATGGGGTGAGCAGCTATGGCTACACCTTC

v_call: TRBV12-3/TRBV12-4
clone_size: few
j_call: TRBJ2-3
d_call: NA
cdr3_aa: CASSSQGLDTDTQYF
cdr3_nt: TGTGCCAGCAGTTCCCAAGGGCTAGACACAGATACGCAGTATTTT

v_call: TRBV9
clone_size: once
j_call: TRBJ2-3
d_call: NA
cdr3_aa: CASSVVGLHDTQYF
cdr3_nt: TGTGCCAGCAGCGTAGTAGGACTCCACGATACGCAGTATTTT

v_call: TRBV12-3/TRBV12-4
clone_size: NA
j_call: TRBJ2-2
d_call: NA
cdr3_aa: CASREGVNTGELFF
cdr3_nt: TGTGCCAGCAGGGAGGGGGTTAACACCGGGGAGCTGTTTTTT

v_call: TRBV20-1
clone_size: few
j_call: TRBJ2-7
d_call: TRBD2
cdr3_aa: CSATGGTSDYEQYF
cdr3_nt: TGCAGTGCAACAGGCGGTACTAGCGACTACGAGCAGTACTTC

v_call: TRBV2
clone_size: few
j_call: TRBJ1-4
d_call: NA
cdr3_aa: CASSQFQENEKLFF
cdr3_nt: TGTGCCAGCAGTCAATTTCAGGAGAATGAAAAACTGTTTTTT

v_call: TRBV4-3
clone_size: NA
j_call: TRBJ2-1
d_call: NA
cdr3_aa: CASSPSTPGLGGLKNEQFF
cdr3_nt: TGCGCCAGCAGCCCTTCAACCCCGGGTTTGGGAGGCCTCAAGAATGAGCAGTTCTTC

v_call: TRBV6-2/TRBV6-3
clone_size: NA
j_call: TRBJ1-5
d_call: NA
cdr3_aa: CASRRRGSNNQPQHF
cdr3_nt: TGTGCCAGCAGGAGAAGGGGCAGTAACAATCAGCCCCAGCATTTT

v_call: TRBV10-3
clone_size: few
j_call: TRBJ2-3
d_call: TRBD2
cdr3_aa: CAISGTSGTDTQYF
cdr3_nt: TGTGCCATCAGCGGGACTAGCGGCACAGATACGCAGTATTTT

v_call: TRBV6-2/TRBV6-3
clone_size: NA
j_call: TRBJ2-7
d_call: NA
cdr3_aa: CASSYSQLGEQYF
cdr3_nt: TGTGCCAGCAGTTACAGCCAGCTGGGAGAGCAGTACTTC

v_call: TRBV25-1
clone_size: few
j_call: TRBJ1-1
d_call: NA
cdr3_aa: CASKGTEAFF
cdr3_nt: TGTGCCAGCAAGGGGACTGAAGCTTTCTTT

v_call: TRBV7-9
clone_size: NA
j_call: TRBJ1-4
d_call: NA
cdr3_aa: CASSYDRNEKLFF
cdr3_nt: TGTGCCAGCAGCTACGACAGGAATGAAAAACTGTTTTTT

v_call: TRBV6-6
clone_size: NA
j_call: TRBJ1-1
d_call: NA
cdr3_aa: CASSLAGETEAFF
cdr3_nt: TGTGCCAGCAGCCTAGCAGGGGAGACTGAAGCTTTCTTT

v_call: TRBV20-1
clone_size: NA
j_call: TRBJ2-7
d_call: NA
cdr3_aa: CSARDSTRTYEQYF
cdr3_nt: TGCAGTGCTAGAGATTCGACTAGAACCTACGAGCAGTACTTC

v_call: TRBV7-2
clone_size: NA
j_call: TRBJ1-2
d_call: TRBD1
cdr3_aa: CASSPHDRGSYGYTF
cdr3_nt: TGTGCCAGCAGCCCACACGACAGGGGAAGCTATGGCTACACCTTC

v_call: TRBV29-1
clone_size: NA
j_call: TRBJ2-1
d_call: NA
cdr3_aa: CSVRAGGQSNEQFF
cdr3_nt: TGCAGCGTTCGCGCCGGGGGACAGTCAAATGAGCAGTTCTTC